This TCR beta chain originates from a study of shared clonotypes between healthy human individuals. V lost 5 bases, J lost 7 bases, and 14 bases lay in between. From germline, CDR1 is MNHEY and CDR2 SMNVEV (reference sequence). The CDR3 is 13 amino acids. Researchers ran the assay at a deep level. Profiling relied on immunoSEQ multiplex PCR, and the TCRdb table lists in-frame clones only, not all of them. The data contain about 2.3 million clones, approximately 90% of them singletons. The chain links TRBV27 to TRBJ1-2; D ambiguous. This TCR was sampled from a man in his late teens or twenties in good health. Some clones in this sample may be carry-over from other donors' samples. Input material: naive CD4+ T cells from PBMCs. Regarding subset: CD45RA+ positively selected. CDR3 sequence: CASSVDPWVGYTF. The CDR3 DNA reads TGTGCCAGCAGTGTAGACCCATGGGTTGGCTACACCTTC.